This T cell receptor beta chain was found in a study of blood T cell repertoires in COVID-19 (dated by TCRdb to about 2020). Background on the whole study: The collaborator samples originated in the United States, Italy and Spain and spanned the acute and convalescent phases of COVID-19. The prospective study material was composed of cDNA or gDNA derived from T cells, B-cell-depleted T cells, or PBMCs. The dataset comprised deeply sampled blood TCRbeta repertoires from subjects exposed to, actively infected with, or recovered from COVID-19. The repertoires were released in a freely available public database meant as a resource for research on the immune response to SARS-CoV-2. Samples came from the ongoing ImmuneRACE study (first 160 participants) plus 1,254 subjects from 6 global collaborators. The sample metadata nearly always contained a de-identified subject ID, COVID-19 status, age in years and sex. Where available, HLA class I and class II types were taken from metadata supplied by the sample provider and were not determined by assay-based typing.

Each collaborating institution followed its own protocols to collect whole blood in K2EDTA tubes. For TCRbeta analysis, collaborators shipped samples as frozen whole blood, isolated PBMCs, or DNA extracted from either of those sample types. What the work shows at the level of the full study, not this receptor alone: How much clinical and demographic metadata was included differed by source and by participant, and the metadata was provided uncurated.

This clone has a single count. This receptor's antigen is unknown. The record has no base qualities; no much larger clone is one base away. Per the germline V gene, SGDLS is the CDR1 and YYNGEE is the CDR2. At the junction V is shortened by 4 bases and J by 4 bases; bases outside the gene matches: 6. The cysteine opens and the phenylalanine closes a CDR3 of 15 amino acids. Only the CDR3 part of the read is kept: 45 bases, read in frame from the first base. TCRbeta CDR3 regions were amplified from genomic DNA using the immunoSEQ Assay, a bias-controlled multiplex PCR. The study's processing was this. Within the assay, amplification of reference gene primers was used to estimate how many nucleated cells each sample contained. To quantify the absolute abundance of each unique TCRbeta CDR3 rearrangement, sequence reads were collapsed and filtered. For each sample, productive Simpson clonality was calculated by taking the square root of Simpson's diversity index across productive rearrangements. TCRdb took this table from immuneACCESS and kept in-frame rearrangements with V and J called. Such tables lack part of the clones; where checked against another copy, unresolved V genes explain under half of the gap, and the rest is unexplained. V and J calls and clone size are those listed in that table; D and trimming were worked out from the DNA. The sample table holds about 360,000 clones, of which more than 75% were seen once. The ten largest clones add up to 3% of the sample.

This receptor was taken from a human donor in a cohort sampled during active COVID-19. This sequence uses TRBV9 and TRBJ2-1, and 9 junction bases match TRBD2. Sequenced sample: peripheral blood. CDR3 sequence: CASSPAGGLYNEQFF. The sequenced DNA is TGTGCCAGCAGCCCGGCGGGGGGGCTTTACAATGAGCAGTTCTTC. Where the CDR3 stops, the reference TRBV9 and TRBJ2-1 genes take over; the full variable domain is DSGVTQTPKHLITATGQRVTLRCSPRSGDLSVYWYQQSLDQGLQFLIQYYNGEERAKGNILERFSAQQFPDLHSELNLSSLELGDSALYFCASSPAGGLYNEQFFGPGTRLTVL.